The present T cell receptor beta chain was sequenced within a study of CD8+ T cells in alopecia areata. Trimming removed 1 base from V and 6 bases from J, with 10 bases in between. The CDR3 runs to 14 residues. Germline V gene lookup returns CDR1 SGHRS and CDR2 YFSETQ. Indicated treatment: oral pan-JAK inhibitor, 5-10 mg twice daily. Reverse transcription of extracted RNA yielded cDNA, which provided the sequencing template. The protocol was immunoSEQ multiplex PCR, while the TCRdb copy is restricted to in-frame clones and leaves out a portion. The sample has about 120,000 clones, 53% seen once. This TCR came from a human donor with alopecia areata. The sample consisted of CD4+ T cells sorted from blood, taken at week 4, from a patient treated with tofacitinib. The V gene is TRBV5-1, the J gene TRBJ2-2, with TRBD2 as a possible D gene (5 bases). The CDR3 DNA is TGCGCCAGCAGCTTGAGCTCGGGGTCCGGGGAGCTGTTTTTT. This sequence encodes CASSLSSGSGELFF.